The entry that follows covers one T cell receptor beta chain sequence. This record belongs to a study of T cell responses to AZD1222 COVID-19 vaccine. Study-wide background: Recipients boosted at about 4 weeks or about 12 weeks are pooled.

Data came from immunoSEQ multiplex PCR; TCRdb stores just in-frame clones and leaves some out. Of about 120,000 clones listed, 80% to 90% are singletons. Here the sequenced sample was peripheral blood, taken on day 0 of AZD1222 vaccination. The receptor was derived from an adult in good health.

The CDR3 protein is CAWSEYSNQPQHF. The DNA for the CDR3 is TGTGCCTGGAGCGAATATTCAAATCAGCCCCAGCATTTT. V usage is TRBV30 and J usage is TRBJ1-5, with D hard to call. Germline CDR1 and CDR2: GTSNPN and SVGIG (reference sequence). Deletions cut 3 bases from V and 4 bases from J, with 10 bases between. CDR3 length: 13 residues.